Each of the 9 T cell receptor beta chains below was sequenced from the same sample in a study of PD-L1 blockade in urothelial cancer (TCRdb year 2017). What the time point label conveys for this sample: pretreatment peripheral blood. The method behind the library was the immunoSEQ multiplex PCR assay. TCRdb took over this immuneACCESS table, retaining in-frame rearrangements with V and J assigned. Such tables are incomplete; in checked studies, under half of the missing clones stem from an unresolved V gene, and the remainder is unexplained. The sample has tens of thousands of clones on record, around nine tenths of them singletons. The ten most abundant clones make up roughly 14% of the sample. Sequenced here: PBMCs, sampled around atezolizumab (anti-PD-L1) treatment. The receptor set was obtained from a woman aged 60-75 years with urothelial cancer.

The genes are TRBV6-5 and TRBJ1-3, with D unresolved. Looked up from germline, CDR1 is MNHEY and CDR2 is SVGAGI. The V and J ends lost 4 bases and 1 base respectively, with 11 bases between them. This CDR3 is 15 amino acids long. The CDR3 coding sequence is TGTGCCAGCAGTTCCGACAATTGGTCTGGAAACACCATATATTTT. Translation gives CASSSDNWSGNTIYF.

The chain uses TRBV7-6 and TRBJ1-6; TRBD1 aligns across 12 bases. The CDR3 consists of 15 residues. Germline CDR1 is SGHVS and CDR2 is FNYEAQ. V trimming: 2 bases; J trimming: 9 bases; junction bases outside the gene matches: 2. The DNA of the CDR3 is TGTGCCAGCAGCTTATTGGGACAGGGGGCTTCACCCCTCCACTTT. This codes for CASSLLGQGASPLHF.

This chain links TRBV18 with TRBJ2-3; a possible D gene is TRBD2 (6 bases). This CDR3 comprises 16 residues. Germline CDR1 KGHSH, CDR2 LQKENI. Trimming removed 0 bases from V and 1 base from J, with 11 bases in between. CDR3 loop: CASSPPIGGGTDTQYF. The CDR3 DNA sequence: TGTGCCAGCTCACCACCGATTGGCGGGGGCACAGATACGCAGTATTTT.

This chain uses TRBV5-5 with TRBJ2-1, with TRBD2 matching 10 bases. This CDR3 spans 14 amino acids. CDR1 is SGHKS, CDR2 YYEKEE, per germline (reference sequence). The V gene end was trimmed by 4 bases and the J gene end by 7 bases; junction bases not matched to a gene: 5. CDR3: CASSNAGLANEQFF. CDR3 nucleotide sequence: TGTGCCAGCAGCAATGCGGGACTAGCGAATGAGCAGTTCTTC. Variable domain in full (rest from reference TRBV5-5 and TRBJ2-1): DAGVTQSPTHLIKTRGQQVTLRCSPISGHKSVSWYQQVLGQGPQFIFQYYEKEERGRGNFPDRFSARQFPNYSSELNVNALLLGDSALYLCASSNAGLANEQFFGPGTRLTVL.

This chain connects TRBV18 to TRBJ2-3, with 9 bases that match TRBD1. The germline CDR1 and CDR2 sequences are KGHSH and LQKENI. With 5 bases clipped from V and 4 bases from J, the junction kept 7 bases outside the gene matches. This CDR3 has 15 amino acids. CDR3 sequence: CASSSGQGLADTQYF. The CDR3 nucleotides are TGTGCCAGCTCATCGGGACAGGGTCTTGCAGATACGCAGTATTTT.

The CDR3 reads CSAGYYDTQYF. The CDR3 region has the DNA TGCAGTGCTGGATACTATGATACGCAGTATTTT. V usage is TRBV20-1 and J usage is TRBJ2-3; D remains unclear. The germline CDR1 and CDR2 sequences are DFQATT and SNEGSKA (reference sequence). The CDR3 extends over 11 amino acids. The V end was cut by 5 bases, the J end by 6 bases, with 9 bases between.

V is TRBV19 and J is TRBJ2-3; D is undetermined. The CDR3 extends over 13 amino acids. Germline V gene sequence: CDR1 LNHDA, CDR2 SQIVND (reference sequence). Trimming removed 3 bases from V and 4 bases from J, with 8 bases in between. CDR3 nucleotides: TGTGCCAGTAGTATTGGTCGAGCAGATACGCAGTATTTT. This gives the protein CASSIGRADTQYF.

The V gene is TRBV18, the J gene TRBJ2-7; TRBD2 matches 12 bases. Germline values: CDR1 KGHSH, CDR2 LQKENI. Trimming took 5 bases from V and 2 from J; bases not matched to a gene: 4. This CDR3 contains 15 residues. The CDR3 DNA follows: TGTGCCAGCTCAGGACTAGCGGGAAAGGCCTACGAGCAGTACTTC. Translating gives CASSGLAGKAYEQYF.

A single count supports this clone. CDR3 sequence: CASSAEDRSTDTQYF. The CDR3 nucleotides read TGTGCCAGCAGCGCTGAGGACAGGTCCACAGATACGCAGTATTTT. The chain has TRBV9 and TRBJ2-3, with 7 bases matching TRBD1. This CDR3 has 15 residues. The V and J ends lost 3 bases and 2 bases, in that order; junction bases with no gene match: 6. CDR1 SGDLS and CDR2 YYNGEE come from the germline V gene.